These T cell receptor beta chains were read from a single sample in a study of cytomegalovirus exposure and HLA in healthy donors. Libraries were prepared by immunoSEQ multiplex PCR; TCRdb keeps only in-frame clonotypes and omits some of them. The sample shows over 90,000 clones, 55% to 75% of them seen only once. The specimen sequenced was PBMCs. These receptors came from a woman in her 50s in good health and CMV-seropositive. Both conserved end residues are part of each CDR3. A D gene is named only where the DNA matches it firmly. The listing skips clone size in some rows; elsewhere it reads once, few, many or a size class.

V gene	J gene	D gene	clone size	CDR3 protein	CDR3 DNA
TRBV19	TRBJ1-5	.	once	CASRTTGTSNQPQHF	TGTGCCAGTAGGACGACAGGAACAAGCAATCAGCCCCAGCATTTT
TRBV28	TRBJ1-6	.	.	CASSFRQQFSPLHF	TGTGCCAGCAGTTTCCGCCAACAGTTTTCACCCCTCCACTTT
TRBV6-1	TRBJ1-6	TRBD1	.	CASSEYRGFDSPLHF	TGTGCCAGCAGTGAATACAGGGGGTTCGATTCACCCCTCCACTTT
TRBV28	TRBJ2-1	TRBD2	.	CASSRATSGRIYEQFF	TGTGCCAGCAGTAGAGCAACTAGCGGGAGGATTTATGAGCAGTTCTTC
TRBV7-8	TRBJ1-2	.	few	CASSLGSGQGYTF	TGTGCCAGCAGCTTAGGTTCGGGTCAGGGCTACACCTTC
TRBV11-2	TRBJ2-7	TRBD2	.	CASKQTSGSDEQYF	TGTGCCAGTAAACAGACTAGCGGGAGCGACGAGCAGTACTTC
TRBV10-3	TRBJ2-2	.	.	CAIREGVVNTGELFF	TGTGCCATCCGCGAGGGGGTGGTGAACACCGGGGAGCTGTTTTTT
TRBV5-1	TRBJ1-1	.	few	CASSLIGNTEAFF	TGCGCCAGCAGCTTGATCGGGAACACTGAAGCTTTCTTT
TRBV5-4	TRBJ2-3	.	.	CASSLGGTDTQYF	TGTGCCAGCAGCTTAGGGGGCACAGATACGCAGTATTTT
TRBV12-5	TRBJ2-3	TRBD2	.	CASARGRREGLVWDTQYF	TGTGCTAGTGCCCGGGGTAGGCGGGAGGGCCTTGTTTGGGATACGCAGTATTTT
TRBV5-1	TRBJ2-1	TRBD1	.	CASSPGQGAHNEQFF	TGCGCCAGCAGCCCCGGACAGGGGGCCCACAATGAGCAGTTCTTC
TRBV19	TRBJ1-4	TRBD1	.	CARGPRDRGFTNEKLFF	TGTGCCAGGGGCCCGCGAGACAGGGGGTTTACTAATGAAAAACTGTTTTTT
TRBV28	TRBJ2-7	TRBD1	.	CASSSLGQGSGEQYF	TGTGCCAGCAGTTCCCTGGGACAGGGGTCGGGTGAGCAGTACTTC
TRBV19	TRBJ1-4	TRBD1	.	CASSILPGQGREKLFF	TGTGCCAGTAGTATTCTCCCGGGACAGGGCCGAGAAAAACTGTTTTTT
TRBV18	TRBJ2-7	TRBD2	.	CASSPMSGRAYEQYF	TGTGCCAGCTCACCGATGAGCGGGAGGGCCTACGAGCAGTACTTC
TRBV7-8	TRBJ2-7	.	few	CASSLRGSYEQYF	TGTGCCAGCAGCTTAAGGGGGTCCTACGAGCAGTACTTC
TRBV4-1	TRBJ2-1	TRBD2	.	CASSQEGRSGRAGMEQFF	TGCGCCAGCAGCCAAGAGGGCAGGAGCGGGAGGGCCGGAATGGAGCAGTTCTTC
TRBV7-6	TRBJ2-1	TRBD1	.	CASSLDPEPSRRGSNNEQFF	TGTGCCAGCAGCTTAGACCCTGAACCCTCACGCAGGGGGAGTAACAATGAGCAGTTCTTC
TRBV7-9	TRBJ2-1	.	.	CASSSPVGGDEQFF	TGTGCCAGCAGCTCCCCGGTAGGGGGAGATGAGCAGTTCTTC
TRBV6-6	TRBJ2-3	TRBD2	.	CASSIAGASTDTQYF	TGTGCCAGCAGTATAGCGGGGGCTAGCACAGATACGCAGTATTTT